What follows is one TCR beta chain and its context. The antigen is unknown. These data come from a study of cytomegalovirus exposure and HLA in healthy donors. Across the study: The approximately 110 validation repertoires used the same platform as the roughly 670 first-cohort repertoires, a later analysis reported.

General study findings and limits: Researchers reported that three CMV-associated chains were confirmed in vitro as CMV antigen-specific. Researchers catalogued roughly 170 TCR beta chains as cytomegalovirus-associated.

Libraries were prepared by immunoSEQ multiplex PCR; TCRdb keeps only in-frame clonotypes and omits some of them. Here the sample spans 230,000 or so clones, 88% being singletons. Germline assignment: CDR1 SGHKS and CDR2 YYEKEE (reference sequence). Trimming took 0 bases from V and 2 from J, leaving 18 bases between them. There are 18 residues in the CDR3. Sequencing was carried out using PBMCs. The chain carries TRBV5-5 and TRBJ1-5; tentatively, D is TRBD1 (5 bases). This TCR came from a woman between 18 and 29 years old in good health and CMV-seronegative. This CDR3 is CASSLGGIIRTGNQPQHF. Here the CDR3 DNA reads TGTGCCAGCAGCTTGGGGGGCATTATTCGGACCGGCAATCAGCCCCAGCATTTT.